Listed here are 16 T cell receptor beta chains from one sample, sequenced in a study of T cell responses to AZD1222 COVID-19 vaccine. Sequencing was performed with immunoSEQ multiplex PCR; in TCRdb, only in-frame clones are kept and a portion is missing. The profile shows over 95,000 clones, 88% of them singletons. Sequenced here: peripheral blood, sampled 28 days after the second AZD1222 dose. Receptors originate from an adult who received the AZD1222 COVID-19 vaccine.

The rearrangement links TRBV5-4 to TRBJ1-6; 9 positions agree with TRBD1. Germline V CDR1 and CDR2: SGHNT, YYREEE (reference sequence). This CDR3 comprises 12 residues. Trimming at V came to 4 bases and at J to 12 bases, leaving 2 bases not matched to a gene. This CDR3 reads CASSATGGPLHF. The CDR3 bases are TGTGCCAGCAGCGCGACAGGGGGACCCCTCCACTTT.

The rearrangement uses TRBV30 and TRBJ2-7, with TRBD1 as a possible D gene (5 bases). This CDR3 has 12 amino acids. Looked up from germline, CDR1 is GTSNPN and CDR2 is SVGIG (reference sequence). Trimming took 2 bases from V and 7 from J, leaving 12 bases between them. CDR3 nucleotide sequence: TGTGCCTGGAGTAAACAGGCGAGGGAGCAGTACTTC. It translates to CAWSKQAREQYF.

The CDR3 here is CASSLERTYSTDTQYF. CDR3 DNA: TGTGCCAGCAGCTTGGAGAGGACGTATAGCACAGATACGCAGTATTTT. The chain joins TRBV5-6 to TRBJ2-3; no clear D. Trimming cost V 0 bases and J 0 bases, with 11 bases left between them. There are 16 residues in the CDR3. Germline V CDR1 and CDR2: SGHDT, YYEEEE.

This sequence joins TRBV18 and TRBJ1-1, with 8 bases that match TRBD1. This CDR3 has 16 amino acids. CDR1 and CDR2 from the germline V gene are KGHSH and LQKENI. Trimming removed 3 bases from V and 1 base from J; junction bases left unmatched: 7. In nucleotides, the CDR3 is TGTGCCAGCTCACCCGGGGGACAGGACTCGAACACTGAAGCTTTCTTT. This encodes CASSPGGQDSNTEAFF.

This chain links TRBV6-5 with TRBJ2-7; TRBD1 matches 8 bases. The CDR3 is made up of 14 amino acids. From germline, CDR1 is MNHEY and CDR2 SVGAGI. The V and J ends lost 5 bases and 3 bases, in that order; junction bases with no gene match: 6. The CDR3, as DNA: TGTGCCAGCAGTAACGGGGACAGGTTCTACGAGCAGTACTTC. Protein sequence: CASSNGDRFYEQYF.

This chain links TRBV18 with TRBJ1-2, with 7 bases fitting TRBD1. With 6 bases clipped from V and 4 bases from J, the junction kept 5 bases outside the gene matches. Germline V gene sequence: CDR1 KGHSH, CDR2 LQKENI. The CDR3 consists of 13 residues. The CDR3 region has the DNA TGTGCCAGCTCTCGGGACAGTCTCTATGGCTACACCTTC. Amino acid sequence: CASSRDSLYGYTF.

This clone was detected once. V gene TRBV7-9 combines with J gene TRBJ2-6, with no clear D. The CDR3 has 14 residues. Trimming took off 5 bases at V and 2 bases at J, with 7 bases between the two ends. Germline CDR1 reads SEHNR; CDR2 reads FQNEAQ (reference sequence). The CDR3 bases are TGTGCCAGCAGCGGGAACCCTGGGGCCAACGTCCTGACTTTC. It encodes CASSGNPGANVLTF.

The CDR3 nucleotides read TGTGCCAGCAGCCAAGCGGGACAGCTTCCCTACGAGCAGTACTTC. Protein: CASSQAGQLPYEQYF. The chain carries TRBV3-1 (or the pseudogene TRBV3-2) and TRBJ2-7, with 7 bases that match TRBD1. The V and J ends lost 1 base and 2 bases, in that order; junction bases with no gene match: 5. CDR1 and CDR2 from the germline V gene are LGHDT and YNNKEL (reference sequence). The CDR3 runs to 15 residues.

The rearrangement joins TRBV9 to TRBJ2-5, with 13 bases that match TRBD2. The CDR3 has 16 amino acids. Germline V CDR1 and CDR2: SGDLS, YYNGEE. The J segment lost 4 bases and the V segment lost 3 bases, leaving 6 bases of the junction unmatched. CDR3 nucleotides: TGTGCCAGCAGCGCCCCGGGACTAGCGGGAAGAGAGACCCAGTACTTC. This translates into CASSAPGLAGRETQYF.

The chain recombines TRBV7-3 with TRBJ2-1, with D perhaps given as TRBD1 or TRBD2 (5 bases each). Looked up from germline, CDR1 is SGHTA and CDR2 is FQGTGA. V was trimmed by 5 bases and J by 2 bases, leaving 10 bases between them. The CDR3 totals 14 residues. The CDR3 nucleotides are TGTGCCAGCAGCCGCTGGGGACCCTACAATGAGCAGTTCTTC. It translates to CASSRWGPYNEQFF.

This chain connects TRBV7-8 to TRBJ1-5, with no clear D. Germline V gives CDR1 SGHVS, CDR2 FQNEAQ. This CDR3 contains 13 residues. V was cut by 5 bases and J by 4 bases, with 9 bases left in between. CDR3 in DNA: TGTGCCAGCAGCGCCTTGTCGAATCAGCCCCAGCATTTT. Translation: CASSALSNQPQHF.

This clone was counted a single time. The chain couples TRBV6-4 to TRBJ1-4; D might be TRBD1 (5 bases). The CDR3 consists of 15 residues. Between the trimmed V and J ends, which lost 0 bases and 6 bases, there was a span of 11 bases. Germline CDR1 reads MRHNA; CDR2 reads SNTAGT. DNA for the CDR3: TGTGCCAGCAGTGACTCGGGGGACCCGCATGAAAAACTGTTTTTT. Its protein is CASSDSGDPHEKLFF.

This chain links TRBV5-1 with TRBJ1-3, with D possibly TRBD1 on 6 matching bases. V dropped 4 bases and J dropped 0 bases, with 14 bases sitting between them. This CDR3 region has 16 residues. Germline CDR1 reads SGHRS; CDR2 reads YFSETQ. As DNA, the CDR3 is TGCGCCAGCAGCCTCCGACAGGCCGGCTCTGGAAACACCATATATTTT. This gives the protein CASSLRQAGSGNTIYF.

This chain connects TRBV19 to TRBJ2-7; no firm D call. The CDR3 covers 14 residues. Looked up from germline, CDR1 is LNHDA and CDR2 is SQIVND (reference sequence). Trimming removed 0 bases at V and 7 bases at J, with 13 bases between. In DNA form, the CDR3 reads TGTGCCAGTAGTATAGAGGCCGGTTATACGGAGCAGTACTTC. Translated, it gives CASSIEAGYTEQYF.

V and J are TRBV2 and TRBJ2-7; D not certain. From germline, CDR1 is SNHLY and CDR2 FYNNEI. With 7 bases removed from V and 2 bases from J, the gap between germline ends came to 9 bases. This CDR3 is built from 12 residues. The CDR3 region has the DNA TGTGCCAGCAATTACTATCCCTACGAGCAGTACTTC. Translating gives CASNYYPYEQYF.

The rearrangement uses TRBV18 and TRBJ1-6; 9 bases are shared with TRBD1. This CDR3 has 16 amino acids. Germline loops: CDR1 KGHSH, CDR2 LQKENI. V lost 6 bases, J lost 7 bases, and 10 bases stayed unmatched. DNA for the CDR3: TGTGCCAGCTCGGGTCCCGGGACAGGGATCAATTCACCCCTCCACTTT. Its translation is CASSGPGTGINSPLHF.